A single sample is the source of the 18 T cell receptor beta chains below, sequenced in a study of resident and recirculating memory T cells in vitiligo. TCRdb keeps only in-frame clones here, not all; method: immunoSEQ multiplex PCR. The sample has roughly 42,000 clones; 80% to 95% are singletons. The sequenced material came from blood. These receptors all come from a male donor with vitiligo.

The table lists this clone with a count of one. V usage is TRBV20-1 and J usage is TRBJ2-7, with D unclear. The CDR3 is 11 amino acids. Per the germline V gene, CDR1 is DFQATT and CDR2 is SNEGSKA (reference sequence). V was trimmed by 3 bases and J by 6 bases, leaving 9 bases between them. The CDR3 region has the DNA TGCAGTGCTAGTAGGAGCCCCGAGCAGTACTTC. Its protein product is CSASRSPEQYF.

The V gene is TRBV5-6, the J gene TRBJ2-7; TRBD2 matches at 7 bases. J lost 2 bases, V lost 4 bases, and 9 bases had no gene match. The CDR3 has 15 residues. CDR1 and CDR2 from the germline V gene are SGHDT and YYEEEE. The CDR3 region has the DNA TGTGCCAGCAGCCCGGTGGGGGGGAGCCCCTACGAGCAGTACTTC. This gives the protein CASSPVGGSPYEQYF. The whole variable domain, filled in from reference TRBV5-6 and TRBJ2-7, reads DAGVTQSPTHLIKTRGQQVTLRCSPKSGHDTVSWYQQALGQGPQFIFQYYEEEERQRGNFPDRFSGHQFPNYSSELNVNALLLGDSALYLCASSPVGGSPYEQYFGPGTRLTVT.

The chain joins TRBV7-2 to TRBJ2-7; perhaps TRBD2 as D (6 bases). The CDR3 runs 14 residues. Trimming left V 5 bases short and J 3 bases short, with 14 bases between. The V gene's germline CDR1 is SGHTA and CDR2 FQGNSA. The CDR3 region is CASSRYFGGYEQYF. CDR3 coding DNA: TGTGCCAGCAGCCGATACTTCGGGGGCTACGAGCAGTACTTC.

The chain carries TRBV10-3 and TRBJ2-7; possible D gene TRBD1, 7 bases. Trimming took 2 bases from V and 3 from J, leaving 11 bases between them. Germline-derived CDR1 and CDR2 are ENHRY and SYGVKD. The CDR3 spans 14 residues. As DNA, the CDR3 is TGTGCCATCAGTGAGCGGCAGGGGGGCTACGAGCAGTACTTC. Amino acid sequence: CAISERQGGYEQYF.

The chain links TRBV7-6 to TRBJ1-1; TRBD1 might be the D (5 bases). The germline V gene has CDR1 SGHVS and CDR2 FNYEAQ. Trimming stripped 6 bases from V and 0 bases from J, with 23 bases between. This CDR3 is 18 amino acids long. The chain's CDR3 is CASSSSEPGRQMNTEAFF. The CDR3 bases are TGTGCCAGCAGTTCTTCAGAGCCTGGGCGACAGATGAACACTGAAGCTTTCTTT.

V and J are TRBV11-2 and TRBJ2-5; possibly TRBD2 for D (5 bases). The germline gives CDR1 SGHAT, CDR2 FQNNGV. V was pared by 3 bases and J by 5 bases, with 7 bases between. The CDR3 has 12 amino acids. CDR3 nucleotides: TGTGCCAGCAGCTTTAGAGGGGAGACCCAGTACTTC. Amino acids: CASSFRGETQYF.

The CDR3 DNA is TGTGCCAGCAGCCAAGGTTACAGGAGAAAGCAGTACTTC. As protein: CASSQGYRRKQYF. The chain uses TRBV14 and TRBJ2-7; tentatively, D is TRBD1 (5 bases). V lost 1 base and J 8 bases, leaving 12 bases between the germline ends. This CDR3 contains 13 residues. Germline lookup yields CDR1 SGHDN and CDR2 FVKESK.

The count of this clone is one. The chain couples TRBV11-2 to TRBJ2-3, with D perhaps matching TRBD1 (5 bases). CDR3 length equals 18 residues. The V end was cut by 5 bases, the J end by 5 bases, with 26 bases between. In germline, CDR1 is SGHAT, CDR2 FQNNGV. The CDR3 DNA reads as TGTGCCAGCAGCCTCGTGGCTGATCGACAGCCATCGAGAGATACGCAGTATTTT. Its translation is CASSLVADRQPSRDTQYF. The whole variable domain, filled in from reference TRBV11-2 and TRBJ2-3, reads EAGVAQSPRYKIIEKRQSVAFWCNPISGHATLYWYQQILGQGPKLLIQFQNNGVVDDSQLPKDRFSAERLKGVDSTLKIQPAKLEDSAVYLCASSLVADRQPSRDTQYFGPGTRLTVL.

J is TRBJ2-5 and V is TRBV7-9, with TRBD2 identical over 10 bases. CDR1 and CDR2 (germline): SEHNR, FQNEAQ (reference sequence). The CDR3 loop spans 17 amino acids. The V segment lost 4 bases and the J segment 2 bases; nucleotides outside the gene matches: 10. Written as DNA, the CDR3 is TGTGCCAGCAGCTCCCTCACAAGCGGGGGGGTGCAAGAGACCCAGTACTTC. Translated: CASSSLTSGGVQETQYF.

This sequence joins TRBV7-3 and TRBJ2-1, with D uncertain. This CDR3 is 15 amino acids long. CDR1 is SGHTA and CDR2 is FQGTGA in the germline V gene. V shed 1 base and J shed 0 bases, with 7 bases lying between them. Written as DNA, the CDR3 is TGTGCCAGCAGCTTAAGATCGAGCTCCTACAATGAGCAGTTCTTC. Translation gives CASSLRSSSYNEQFF.

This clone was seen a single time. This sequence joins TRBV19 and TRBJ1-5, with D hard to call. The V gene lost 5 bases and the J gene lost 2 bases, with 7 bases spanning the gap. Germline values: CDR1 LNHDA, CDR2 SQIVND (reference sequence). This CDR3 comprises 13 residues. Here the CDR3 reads CASSRGGNQPQHF. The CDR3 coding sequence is TGTGCCAGTAGTCGGGGTGGCAATCAGCCCCAGCATTTT.

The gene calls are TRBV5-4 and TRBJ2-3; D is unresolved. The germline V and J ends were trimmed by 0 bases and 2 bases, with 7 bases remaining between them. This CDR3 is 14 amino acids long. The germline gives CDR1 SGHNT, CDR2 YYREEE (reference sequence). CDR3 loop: CASSLASYTDTQYF. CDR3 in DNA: TGTGCCAGCAGCTTGGCCTCGTACACAGATACGCAGTATTTT.

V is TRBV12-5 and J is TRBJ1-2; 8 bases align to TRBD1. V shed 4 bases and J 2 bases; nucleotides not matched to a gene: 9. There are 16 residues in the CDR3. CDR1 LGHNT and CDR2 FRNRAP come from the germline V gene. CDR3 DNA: TGTGCTAGTGGTTCCTTAACCGGGACAGGAAACTATGGCTACACCTTC. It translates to CASGSLTGTGNYGYTF.

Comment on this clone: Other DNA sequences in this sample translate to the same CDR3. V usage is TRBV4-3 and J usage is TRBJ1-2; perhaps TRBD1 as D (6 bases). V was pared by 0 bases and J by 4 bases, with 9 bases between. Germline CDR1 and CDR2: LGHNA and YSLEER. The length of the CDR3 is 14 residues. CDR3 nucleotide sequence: TGCGCCAGCAGCCAAGAGACAGGAACCTATGGCTACACCTTC. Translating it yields CASSQETGTYGYTF.

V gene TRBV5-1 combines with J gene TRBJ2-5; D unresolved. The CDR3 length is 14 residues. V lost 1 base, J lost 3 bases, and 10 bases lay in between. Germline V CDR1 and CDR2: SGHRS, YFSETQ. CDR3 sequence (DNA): TGCGCCAGCAGCTTGAGTTCGGCGGAAGAGACCCAGTACTTC. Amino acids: CASSLSSAEETQYF. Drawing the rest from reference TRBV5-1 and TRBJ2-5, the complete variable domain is KAGVTQTPRYLIKTRGQQVTLSCSPISGHRSVSWYQQTPGQGLQFLFEYFSETQRNKGNFPGRFSGRQFSNSRSEMNVSTLELGDSALYLCASSLSSAEETQYFGPGTRLLVL.

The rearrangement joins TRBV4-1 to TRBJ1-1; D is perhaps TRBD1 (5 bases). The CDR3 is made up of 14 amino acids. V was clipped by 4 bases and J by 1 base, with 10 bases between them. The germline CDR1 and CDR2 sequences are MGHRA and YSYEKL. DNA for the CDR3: TGCGCCAGCAGCCGAACCCAGGGGAACACTGAAGCTTTCTTT. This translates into CASSRTQGNTEAFF.

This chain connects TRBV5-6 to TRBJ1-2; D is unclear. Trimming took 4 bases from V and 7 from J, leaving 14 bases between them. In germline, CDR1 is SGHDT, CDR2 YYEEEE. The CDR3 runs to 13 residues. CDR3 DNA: TGTGCCAGCAGCCCTGGGCCCTCTTTTGGCTACACCTTC. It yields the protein CASSPGPSFGYTF.

The CDR3 spells CASTGNLFYEQYF. CDR3 bases: TGTGCCAGCACGGGGAACCTATTCTACGAGCAGTACTTC. V usage is TRBV2 and J usage is TRBJ2-7, with D maybe TRBD2 (5 bases). The CDR3 totals 13 residues. V lost 7 bases, J lost 3 bases, and 13 bases lay in between. CDR1 is SNHLY, CDR2 FYNNEI, per germline. Complete variable domain (other parts from reference TRBV2 and TRBJ2-7): EPEVTQTPSHQVTQMGQEVILRCVPISNHLYFYWYRQILGQKVEFLVSFYNNEISEKSEIFDDQFSVERPDGSNFTLKIRSTKLEDSAMYFCASTGNLFYEQYFGPGTRLTVT.